One TCR beta chain is described in this entry. This sample was taken from a study of control samples from healthy donors and cancer patients. Profiling relied on immunoSEQ multiplex PCR, and the TCRdb table lists in-frame clones only, not all of them. The sample consists of roughly 94,000 clones, around 84% of them appearing once. V lost 0 bases, J lost 0 bases, and 6 bases lay in between. Per the germline V gene, CDR1 is MNHEY and CDR2 is SMNVEV (reference sequence). CDR3 size: 14 residues. The TCR comes from a man between 65 and 79 years old with lung cancer. The chain uses TRBV27 and TRBJ2-7; weak D call: TRBD1 (5 bases). The material sequenced was PBMCs. The CDR3 spells CASSLSGVSYEQYF. The CDR3 DNA sequence: TGTGCCAGCAGTTTATCAGGGGTCTCCTACGAGCAGTACTTC.